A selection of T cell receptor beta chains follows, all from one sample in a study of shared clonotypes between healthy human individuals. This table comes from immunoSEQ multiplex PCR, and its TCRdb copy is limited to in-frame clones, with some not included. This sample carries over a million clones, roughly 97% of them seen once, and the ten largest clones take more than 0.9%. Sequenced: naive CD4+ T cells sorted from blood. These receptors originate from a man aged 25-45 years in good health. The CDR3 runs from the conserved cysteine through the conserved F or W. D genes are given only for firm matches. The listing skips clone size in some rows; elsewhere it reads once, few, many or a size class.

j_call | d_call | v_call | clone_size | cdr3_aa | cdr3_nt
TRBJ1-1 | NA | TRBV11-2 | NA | CASSFALRDTEAFF | TGTGCCAGCAGCTTCGCCCTCCGGGACACTGAAGCTTTCTTT
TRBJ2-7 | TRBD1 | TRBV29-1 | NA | CSVWSGTGLGEQYF | TGCAGCGTCTGGTCCGGGACAGGGTTGGGGGAGCAGTACTTC
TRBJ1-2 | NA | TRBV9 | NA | CASSPSPEALYGYTF | TGTGCCAGCAGCCCCTCCCCAGAGGCCCTCTATGGCTACACCTTC
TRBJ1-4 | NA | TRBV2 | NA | CASSLQITNEKLFF | TGTGCCAGCAGTTTACAGATTACGAATGAAAAACTGTTTTTT
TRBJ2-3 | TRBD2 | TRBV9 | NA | CASSPPLAGGPLIDTQYF | TGTGCCAGCAGCCCACCTCTAGCGGGAGGGCCTTTGATAGATACGCAGTATTTT
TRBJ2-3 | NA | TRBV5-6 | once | CASSLAQGIRTDTQYF | TGTGCCAGCAGCTTGGCCCAGGGCATCCGGACAGATACGCAGTATTTT
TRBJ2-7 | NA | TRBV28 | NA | CASSLSVVSSYEQYF | TGTGCCAGCAGTTTATCGGTGGTAAGCTCCTACGAGCAGTACTTC
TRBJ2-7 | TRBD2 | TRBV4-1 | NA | CASSPGLAGVLEQYF | TGCGCCAGCAGCCCTGGACTAGCGGGAGTTCTCGAGCAGTACTTC
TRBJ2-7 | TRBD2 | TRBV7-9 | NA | CASSPTSGRPREQYF | TGTGCCAGCAGCCCGACTAGCGGGAGACCCCGCGAGCAGTACTTC
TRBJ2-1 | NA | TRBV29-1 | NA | CSVEEEFF | TGCAGCGTTGAGGAAGAGTTCTTC
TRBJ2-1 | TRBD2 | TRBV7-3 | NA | CASSLRGSGRAQGDNEQFF | TGTGCCAGCAGCTTAAGGGGTAGCGGGAGGGCTCAAGGGGACAATGAGCAGTTCTTC
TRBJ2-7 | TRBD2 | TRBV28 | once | CASRGAGPSYEQYF | TGTGCCAGCAGGGGAGCGGGGCCCTCCTACGAGCAGTACTTC
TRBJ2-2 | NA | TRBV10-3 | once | CAISESIGPGELFF | TGTGCCATCAGTGAGTCGATCGGCCCCGGGGAGCTGTTTTTT
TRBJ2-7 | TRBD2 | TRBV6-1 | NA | CASLSGRVSYEQYF | TGTGCCAGTCTTAGCGGGAGAGTCTCCTACGAGCAGTACTTC
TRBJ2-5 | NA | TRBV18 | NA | CASSLLAAEETQYF | TGTGCCAGCTCACTCCTGGCGGCTGAAGAGACCCAGTACTTC
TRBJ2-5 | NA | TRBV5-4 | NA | CASSVDIKETQYF | TGTGCCAGCAGCGTCGACATAAAAGAGACCCAGTACTTC
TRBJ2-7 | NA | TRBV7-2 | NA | CASSLGSGSKSYEQYF | TGTGCCAGCAGCTTAGGTTCTGGTTCAAAAAGCTACGAGCAGTACTTC
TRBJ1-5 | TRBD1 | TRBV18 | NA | CASSLDRVNQPQHF | TGTGCCAGCTCCCTCGACAGGGTCAATCAGCCCCAGCATTTT
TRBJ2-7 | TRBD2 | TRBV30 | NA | CAWSAAAGAPYEQYF | TGTGCCTGGAGTGCTGCAGCGGGAGCGCCCTACGAGCAGTACTTC
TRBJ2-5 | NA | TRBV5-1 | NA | CASSVREGRETQYF | TGCGCCAGCTCGGTCCGGGAAGGCCGGGAGACCCAGTACTTC
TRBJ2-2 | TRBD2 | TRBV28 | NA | CASHSGSAGELFF | TGTGCCAGCCATAGCGGGAGTGCCGGGGAGCTGTTTTTT
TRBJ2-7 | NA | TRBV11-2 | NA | CASSQTAVYEQYF | TGTGCCAGCAGCCAAACCGCGGTCTACGAGCAGTACTTC
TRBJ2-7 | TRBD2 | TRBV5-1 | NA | CASRLAGDLYEQYF | TGCGCCAGCCGCCTAGCGGGGGATCTCTACGAGCAGTACTTC
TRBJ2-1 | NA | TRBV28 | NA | CASRWEATYNEQFF | TGTGCCAGCAGGTGGGAGGCCACCTACAATGAGCAGTTCTTC
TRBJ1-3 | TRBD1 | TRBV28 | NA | CASGIWTGRNTIYF | TGTGCCAGCGGAATTTGGACAGGGAGAAACACCATATATTTT
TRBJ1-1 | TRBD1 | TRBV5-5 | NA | CASSKGQGGFTEAFF | TGTGCCAGCAGCAAAGGACAGGGGGGTTTCACTGAAGCTTTCTTT
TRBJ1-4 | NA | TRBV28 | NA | CASSSPGSEKLFF | TGTGCCAGCAGTTCTCCAGGAAGTGAAAAACTGTTTTTT
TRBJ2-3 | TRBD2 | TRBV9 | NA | CASSVDPVAGGPLRTDTQYF | TGTGCCAGCAGCGTAGACCCCGTAGCGGGAGGGCCCCTTCGCACAGATACGCAGTATTTT
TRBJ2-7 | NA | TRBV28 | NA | CASSLILGQGLHEQYF | TGTGCCAGCAGTTTAATTCTCGGCCAGGGGTTACACGAGCAGTACTTC
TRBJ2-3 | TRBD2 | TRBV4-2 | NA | CASSQAASGRRDTQYF | TGTGCCAGCAGCCAAGCGGCTAGCGGGAGACGTGATACGCAGTATTTT
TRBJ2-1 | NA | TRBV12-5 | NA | CASGLVLDQSSYNEQFF | TGTGCTAGTGGTTTGGTACTGGATCAGAGCTCCTACAATGAGCAGTTCTTC
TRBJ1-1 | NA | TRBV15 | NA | CATSRGVAEAFF | TGTGCCACCAGCAGAGGGGTAGCTGAAGCTTTCTTT
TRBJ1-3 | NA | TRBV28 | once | CASSLLTGLHSGNTIYF | TGTGCCAGCAGTTTATTAACAGGACTCCACTCTGGAAACACCATATATTTT
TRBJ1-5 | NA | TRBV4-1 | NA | CASSFGVSSNQPQHF | TGCGCCAGCAGCTTCGGGGTTTCTAGCAATCAGCCCCAGCATTTT
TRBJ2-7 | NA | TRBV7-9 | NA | CASSLKRRRVYEQYF | TGTGCCAGCAGCTTAAAGAGGAGGCGAGTCTACGAGCAGTACTTC
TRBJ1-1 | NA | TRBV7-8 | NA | CASSTRRLSEAFF | TGTGCCAGCAGCACCCGAAGGCTGTCTGAAGCTTTCTTT
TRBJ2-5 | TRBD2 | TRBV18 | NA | CASSPQQVGGDQETQYF | TGTGCCAGCTCACCACAACAGGTGGGAGGGGATCAAGAGACCCAGTACTTC
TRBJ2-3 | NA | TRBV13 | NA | CASSLVLGIGGYTDTQYF | TGTGCCAGCAGCTTAGTTCTTGGCATTGGGGGCTACACAGATACGCAGTATTTT
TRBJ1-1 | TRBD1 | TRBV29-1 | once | CSVTGEGAAFF | TGCAGCGTTACAGGGGAGGGGGCTGCTTTCTTT
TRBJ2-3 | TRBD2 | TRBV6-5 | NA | CASSRLADTLTQYF | TGTGCCAGCAGTAGACTAGCGGATACTCTAACGCAGTATTTT
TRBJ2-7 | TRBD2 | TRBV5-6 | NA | CASSSQFQREFPYLEQYF | TGTGCCAGCAGCTCCCAATTTCAGCGGGAATTTCCTTATCTCGAGCAGTACTTC
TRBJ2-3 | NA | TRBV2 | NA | CASSPGSVTQYF | TGTGCCAGCAGCCCGGGGTCTGTTACGCAGTATTTT
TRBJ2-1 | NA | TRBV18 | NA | CASSLGTDNEQFF | TGTGCCAGCTCACTAGGGACCGACAATGAGCAGTTCTTC
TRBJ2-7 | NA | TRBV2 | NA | CASRQDSPQYF | TGTGCCAGCAGGCAGGACAGTCCCCAGTACTTC
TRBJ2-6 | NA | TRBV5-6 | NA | CASSLTGAGANVLTF | TGTGCCAGCAGCTTAACTGGGGCTGGGGCCAACGTCCTGACTTTC
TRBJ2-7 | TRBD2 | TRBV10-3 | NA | CAISRFTSGVSYEQYF | TGTGCCATCAGTCGTTTTACTAGCGGGGTATCCTACGAGCAGTACTTC
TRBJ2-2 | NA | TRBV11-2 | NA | CASRDRTALTGELFF | TGTGCCAGCAGGGATCGGACAGCCCTCACCGGGGAGCTGTTTTTT
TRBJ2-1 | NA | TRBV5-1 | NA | CASSFRGAGATYNEQFF | TGCGCCAGCAGCTTCCGGGGGGCGGGAGCCACCTACAATGAGCAGTTCTTC
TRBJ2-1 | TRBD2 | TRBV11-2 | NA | CASSWGSGSLNEQFF | TGTGCCAGCAGCTGGGGTAGCGGGAGTTTGAATGAGCAGTTCTTC
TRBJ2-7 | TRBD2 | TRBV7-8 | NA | CASSLGLAGPPSYEQYF | TGTGCCAGCAGCTTAGGACTAGCGGGCCCCCCCTCCTACGAGCAGTACTTC
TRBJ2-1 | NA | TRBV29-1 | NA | CSVVAHHEGPNEQFF | TGCAGCGTTGTTGCCCACCATGAGGGCCCCAATGAGCAGTTCTTC
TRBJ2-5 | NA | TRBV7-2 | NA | CASSLRLVRETQYF | TGTGCCAGCAGCTTACGACTAGTAAGAGAGACCCAGTACTTC
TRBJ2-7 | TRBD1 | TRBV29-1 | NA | CSVGVRGRPVPYEQYF | TGCAGCGTTGGGGTCAGGGGGCGGCCGGTGCCCTACGAGCAGTACTTC
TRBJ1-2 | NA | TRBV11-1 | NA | CASSYGQGDYGYTF | TGTGCCAGCAGCTACGGGCAGGGCGACTATGGCTACACCTTC
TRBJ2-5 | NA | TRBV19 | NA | CASSIQSRFGETQYF | TGTGCCAGTAGTATCCAATCCAGGTTTGGGGAGACCCAGTACTTC
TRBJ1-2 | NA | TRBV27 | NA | CASSLSRWKANYGYTF | TGTGCCAGCAGTTTATCGCGGTGGAAAGCTAACTATGGCTACACCTTC
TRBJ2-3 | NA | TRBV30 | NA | CAWSLQNTDTQYF | TGTGCCTGGAGTTTACAAAACACAGATACGCAGTATTTT
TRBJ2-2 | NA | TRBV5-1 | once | CASSLDGIGELFF | TGCGCCAGCAGCTTGGATGGGATCGGGGAGCTGTTTTTT